This T cell receptor (beta chain) came from a study of CD8+ T cells in alopecia areata. Study as a whole: The SALT score measured affected scalp surface percentage in treated patients. Study conclusions and caveats: Persistence during tofacitinib was seen for many expanded lesional clones in scalp and blood.

This clone has a single count. Its antigen is unidentified. TCR sequencing used cDNA made by reverse transcription of extracted RNA. The assay was immunoSEQ multiplex PCR, and TCRdb's table has in-frame clones only and misses some. The table includes about 74,000 clones, roughly 28% detected once. As to treatment: oral pan-JAK inhibitor, 5-10 mg twice daily. Alopecia areata patients provided lesional scalp punch biopsies and peripheral blood. Germline CDR1 is SQVTM and CDR2 is ANQGSEA. V was pared by 7 bases and J by 4 bases, with 7 bases of the junction left unmatched. The CDR3 has 13 amino acids. This chain uses TRBV29-1 with TRBJ1-1, with 9 bases lining up with TRBD1. This specimen was CD8+ T cells sorted from blood, taken at week 4, from a patient treated with tofacitinib. The TCR sequence derives from a human donor with alopecia areata. The DNA for the CDR3 is TGCAGCGCCACAGGGGGCAGAGGCACTGAAGCTTTCTTT. This translates into CSATGGRGTEAFF. The variable domain in full, completed from reference TRBV29-1 and TRBJ1-1, reads SAVISQKPSRDICQRGTSLTIQCQVDSQVTMMFWYRQQPGQSLTLIATANQGSEATYESGFVIDKFPISRPNLTFSTLTVSNMSPEDSSIYLCSATGGRGTEAFFGQGTRLTVV.